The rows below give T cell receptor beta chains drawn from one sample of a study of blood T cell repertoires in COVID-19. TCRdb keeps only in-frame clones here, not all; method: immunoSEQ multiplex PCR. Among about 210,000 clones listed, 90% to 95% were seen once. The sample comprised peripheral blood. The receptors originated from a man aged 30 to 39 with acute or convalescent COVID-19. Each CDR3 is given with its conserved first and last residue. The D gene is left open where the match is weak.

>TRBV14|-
CASSRIGAGTTYGYTF
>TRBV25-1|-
CASSVGGTGANVLTF
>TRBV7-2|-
CASYRTIYNEQFF
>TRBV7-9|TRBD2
CASSAGLAGAGETQYF
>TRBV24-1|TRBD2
CATSDSSGASSTDTQYF
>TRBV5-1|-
CASSLAGRSEQYF
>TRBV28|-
CASIGRGSVTEAFF
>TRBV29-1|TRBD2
CSVERGSSGKNEQFF
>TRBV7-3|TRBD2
CASSLAGHSGSEQYF
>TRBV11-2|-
CASSLGLNNEQFF
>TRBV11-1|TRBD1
CASSRSDRAYEQYF
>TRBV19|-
CASSPSGAWTEQFF
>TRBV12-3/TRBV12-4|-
CASSSPRGEQYF
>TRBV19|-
CASSHVRETQYF
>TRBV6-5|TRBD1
CASSLSDRRSYEQYF
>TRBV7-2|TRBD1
CASSESGGISSYEQYF
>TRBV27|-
CASSAGLGEQFF
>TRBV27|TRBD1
CASSRGIPYGYTF
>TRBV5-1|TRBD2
CASSLEMRGGPLAKNIQYF
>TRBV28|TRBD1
CASNRGDRGYSYEQYF
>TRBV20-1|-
CSADREVKQYF
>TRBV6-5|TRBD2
CASIGGANTGELFF
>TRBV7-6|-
CASSPRQLSTDTQYF
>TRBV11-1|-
CASSLRTQETQYF
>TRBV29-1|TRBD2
CSVTSGTYEQYF
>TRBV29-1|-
CSVKDSTNTGELFF
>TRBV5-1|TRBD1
CASSLTISRQGSTYGYTF
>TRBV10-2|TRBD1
CASKTGGYGNEKLFF
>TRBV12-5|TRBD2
CASGLVLRGAGELFF
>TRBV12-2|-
CASRNAGTRGTDTQYF
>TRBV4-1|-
CASSQVGAGRETQYF
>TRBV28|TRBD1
CASNPQGLLSYEQYF
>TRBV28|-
CASKGQPPDTQYF
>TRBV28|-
CASRSTGPQETQYF
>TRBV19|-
CASSIGGSRNGKLFF
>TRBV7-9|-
CASSLTETADTQYF
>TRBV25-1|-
CASSEGSLYGYTF
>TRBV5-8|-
CASTPGAGSNQPQHF
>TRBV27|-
CASSSLPGDSNYGYTF
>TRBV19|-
CASQHRDVYGYTF
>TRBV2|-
CASTSGTDPLYSNQPQHF
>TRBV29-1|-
CSVEIHPGAEAFF
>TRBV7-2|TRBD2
CASRGGALSGANVLTF
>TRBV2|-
CASSELADLAGYTF
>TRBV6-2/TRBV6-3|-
CASSYSPGHHNQPQHF
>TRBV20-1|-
CSGQGGFF
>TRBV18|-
CASSPGQGETQYF
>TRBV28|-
CASSFMAGRGRETQYF
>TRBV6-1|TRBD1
CASSEALDRTQHF
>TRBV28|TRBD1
CASSSRQGKGNTEAFF
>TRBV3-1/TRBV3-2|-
CASSQIRDSYEQYF